A single sample is the source of the 10 T cell receptor beta chains below, sequenced in a study of regulatory T cells in long-lasting Graves disease. Stated time point: persistent/refractory GD, antithyroid drugs over 5 years with positive TRAb. PBMC-derived RNA was used for the TCR library. According to the study, TCR beta libraries were built with iRepertoire HTBI primers and CDR3-region Arm-PCR. Using its own MiXCR run on the multiplex PCR reads, TCRdb lists one record per CDR3 protein. The data contain over 450,000 distinct CDR3 sequences, about 22% of them singletons. Sequenced here: peripheral blood mononuclear cells (PBMCs), sampled when the disease was refractory, from a patient treated with antithyroid drugs. The receptors derive from a female donor with Graves disease.

The sample holds many counts of this clonotype. The chain links TRBV20-1 to TRBJ1-6; D call uncertain. Deletions cut 2 bases from V and 8 bases from J, with 13 bases between. This CDR3 spans 14 amino acids. The germline V gene encodes CDR1 DFQATT and CDR2 SNEGSKA (reference sequence). The CDR3 region is CSARPGIGDSPLHF. CDR3 in DNA: TGCAGTGCTAGACCGGGAATTGGGGATTCACCCCTCCACTTT.

The sample holds one count of this clonotype. The chain joins TRBV7-3 to TRBJ2-1; 10 bases are a match to TRBD2. The germline gives CDR1 SGHTA, CDR2 FQGTGA. CDR3 length: 16 residues. V was clipped by 5 bases and J by 4 bases; unmatched bases: 8. Written as DNA, the CDR3 is TGTGCCAGCAGCCCCCTACTAGCGGGAAGTTACAATGAGCAGTTCTTC. Translating gives CASSPLLAGSYNEQFF.

This clonotype was detected many times. This chain connects TRBV7-9 to TRBJ2-5, with a weak D call TRBD1 (5 bases). Per germline, CDR1 SEHNR and CDR2 FQNEAQ (reference sequence). The CDR3 runs 14 residues. Trimming removed 1 base at V and 4 bases at J, with 10 bases between. The CDR3 sequence: CASSLEVRGETQYF. The CDR3 coding sequence is TGTGCCAGCAGCTTAGAGGTTAGGGGAGAGACCCAGTACTTC.

The CDR3 bases are TGTGCCAGCAACCCCCAAGAGGCCTCCCGCGAGGAGCAGTTCTTC. This gives the protein CASNPQEASREEQFF. The V call is TRBV7-9, the J call TRBJ2-1; D remains unclear. The ends were cut back, 7 bases at V and 10 bases at J, with 23 bases in the middle. The germline CDR1 and CDR2 sequences are SEHNR and FQNEAQ (reference sequence). CDR3 length equals 15 residues.

The chain employs TRBV3-1 and TRBJ1-5; possibly TRBD1 for D (6 bases). Trimming left V 1 base short and J 2 bases short, with 9 bases between. Germline V gene data show CDR1 as LGHDT and CDR2 as YNNKEL (reference sequence). This CDR3 region has 15 residues. In DNA form, the CDR3 reads TGTGCCAGCAGCCAAGGCCGACAGGGCAATCAGCCCCAGCATTTT. Translating it yields CASSQGRQGNQPQHF. The entire variable domain, with the rest obtained from reference TRBV3-1 and TRBJ1-5, is as follows: DTAVSQTPKYLVTQMGNDKSIKCEQNLGHDTMYWYKQDSKKFLKIMFSYNNKELIINETVPNRFSPKSPDKAHLNLHINSLELGDSAVYFCASSQGRQGNQPQHFGDGTRLSIL.

In this sample, this clonotype turned up a few times. The chain recombines TRBV6-1 with TRBJ1-1; D is perhaps TRBD1 (5 bases). With 11 bases removed from V and 4 bases from J, the gap between germline ends came to 23 bases. Germline V CDR1 and CDR2: MNHNS, SASEGT. This CDR3 comprises 15 residues. This CDR3 is CAGNRGSGDGTEAFF. The CDR3 bases are TGTGCCGGGAACCGGGGTTCGGGGGATGGCACTGAAGCTTTCTTT.

The chain couples TRBV12-3 or TRBV12-4 to TRBJ2-3; D is ambiguous. V was trimmed by 3 bases and J by 2 bases, leaving 9 bases between them. The CDR3 covers 14 residues. The CDR3 bases are TGTGCCAGCAGTTTCGGTCGTCTCACAGATACGCAGTATTTT. This encodes CASSFGRLTDTQYF.

Ten or more counts support this clonotype. The V gene is TRBV28, the J gene TRBJ1-2; TRBD1 aligns across 7 bases. CDR1 MDHEN and CDR2 SYDVKM come from the germline V gene. This CDR3 spans 16 amino acids. The V and J ends lost 3 bases and 0 bases, in that order; junction bases with no gene match: 7. CDR3 DNA: TGTGCCAGCAGTTTGATTAGGACAGGCTCTAACTATGGCTACACCTTC. This sequence encodes CASSLIRTGSNYGYTF.

This chain uses TRBV5-1 with TRBJ1-4; D gene uncertain. Germline V gives CDR1 SGHRS, CDR2 YFSETQ. Trimming stripped 4 bases from V and 3 bases from J, with 16 bases between. This CDR3 spans 16 amino acids. The CDR3 protein is CASSTVVGAANEKLFF. The CDR3 bases are TGCGCCAGCAGCACCGTTGTAGGCGCGGCTAATGAAAAACTGTTTTTT.

The V call is TRBV6-1, the J call TRBJ2-3; 8 positions match TRBD2. J gave up 6 bases and V 8 bases, and 7 bases lay outside the gene matches. This CDR3 spans 13 amino acids. The V gene's germline CDR1 is MNHNS and CDR2 SASEGT. The CDR3 nucleotides are TGTGCCAGCCGGGAGTTAGCGGGGGATACGCAGTATTTT. The encoded protein is CASRELAGDTQYF.